This TCR beta chain comes out of a study of vaccination effects on CD4 cells after COVID-19. Study in general: BNT162b2 vaccine or mRNA-1273 vaccine was given to participants in two doses.

The CDR3 runs to 16 residues. The ends were cut back, 3 bases at V and 2 bases at J, with 13 bases in the middle. Germline CDR1 is LNHNV and CDR2 is YYDKDF (reference sequence). Assay: immunoSEQ multiplex PCR; the TCRdb copy retains only in-frame clones and omits some. The sample consists of 45,000 to 65,000 clones, around 86% of them appearing once. ViraFEST used viral peptide pools to expand antigen-specific CD4+ T cells before sequencing. Investigators separated out CD4+ T cells once 9 to 11 days of culture had passed. Details on this clone: The antigen is undetermined.

The sequencing used CD4+ T cells from PBMCs cultured with HCoV-229E spike peptides, collected before COVID-19 vaccination. This TCR derives from a human donor who received a COVID-19 vaccine. The chain combines TRBV15 with TRBJ1-4; no firm D call. Here the CDR3 reads CATSSLKAGTNEKLFF. The DNA for the CDR3 is TGTGCCACCAGCAGCCTGAAGGCTGGTACTAATGAAAAACTGTTTTTT.